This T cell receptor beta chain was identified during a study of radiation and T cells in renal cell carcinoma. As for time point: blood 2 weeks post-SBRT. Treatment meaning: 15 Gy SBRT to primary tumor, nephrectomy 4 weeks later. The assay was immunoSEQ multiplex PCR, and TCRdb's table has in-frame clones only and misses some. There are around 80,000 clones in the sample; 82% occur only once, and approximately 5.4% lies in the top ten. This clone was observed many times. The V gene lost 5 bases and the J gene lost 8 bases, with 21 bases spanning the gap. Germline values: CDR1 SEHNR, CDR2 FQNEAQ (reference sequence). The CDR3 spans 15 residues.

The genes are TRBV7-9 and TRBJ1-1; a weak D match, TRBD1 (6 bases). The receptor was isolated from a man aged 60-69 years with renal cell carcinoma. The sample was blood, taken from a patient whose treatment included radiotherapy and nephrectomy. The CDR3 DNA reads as TGTGCCAGCAGCGACCGGGGGGGCGCGACGCCCGAAGCTTTCTTT. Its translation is CASSDRGGATPEAFF.